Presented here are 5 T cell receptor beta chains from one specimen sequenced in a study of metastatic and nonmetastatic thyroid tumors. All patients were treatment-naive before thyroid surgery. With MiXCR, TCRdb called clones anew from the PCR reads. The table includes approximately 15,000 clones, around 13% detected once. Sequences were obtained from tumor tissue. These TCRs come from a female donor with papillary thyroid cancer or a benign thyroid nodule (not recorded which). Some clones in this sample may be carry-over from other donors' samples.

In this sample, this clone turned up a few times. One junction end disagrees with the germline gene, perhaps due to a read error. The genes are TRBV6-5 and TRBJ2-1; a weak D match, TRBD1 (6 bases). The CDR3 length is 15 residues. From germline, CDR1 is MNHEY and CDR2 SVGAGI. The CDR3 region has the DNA TGTGCCAGCCGTTGGCGGACAGTGGCCTACAATGGGCAGTTCTTC. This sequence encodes CASRWRTVAYNGQFF.

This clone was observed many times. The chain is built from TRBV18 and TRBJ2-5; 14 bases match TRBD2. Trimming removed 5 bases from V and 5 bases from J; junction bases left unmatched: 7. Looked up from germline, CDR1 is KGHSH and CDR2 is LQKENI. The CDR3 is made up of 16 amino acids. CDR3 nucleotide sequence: TGTGCCAGCTCAATTGGGACTAGCGGGAGTGGCGAGACCCAGTACTTC. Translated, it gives CASSIGTSGSGETQYF.

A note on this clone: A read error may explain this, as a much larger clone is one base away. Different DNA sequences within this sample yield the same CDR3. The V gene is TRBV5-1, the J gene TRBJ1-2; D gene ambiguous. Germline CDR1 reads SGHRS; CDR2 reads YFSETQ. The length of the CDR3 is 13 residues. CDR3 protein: CASSLGGNAGYTF. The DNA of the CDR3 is TGCGCCAGCAGTTTGGGAGGGAATGCTGGCTACACCTTC.

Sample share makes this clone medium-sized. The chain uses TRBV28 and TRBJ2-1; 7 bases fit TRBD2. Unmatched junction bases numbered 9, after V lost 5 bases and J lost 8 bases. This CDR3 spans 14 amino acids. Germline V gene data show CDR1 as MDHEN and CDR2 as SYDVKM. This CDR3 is CASSPAGEEHEQFF. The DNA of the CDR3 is TGTGCCAGCAGTCCGGCGGGGGAAGAGCATGAGCAGTTCTTC.

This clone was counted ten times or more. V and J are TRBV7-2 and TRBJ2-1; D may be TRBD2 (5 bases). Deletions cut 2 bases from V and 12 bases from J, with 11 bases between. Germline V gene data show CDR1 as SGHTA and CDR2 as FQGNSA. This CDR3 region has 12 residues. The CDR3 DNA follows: TGTGCCAGCAGCTTAATACCCGAGGGGCAGTTCTTC. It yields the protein CASSLIPEGQFF.